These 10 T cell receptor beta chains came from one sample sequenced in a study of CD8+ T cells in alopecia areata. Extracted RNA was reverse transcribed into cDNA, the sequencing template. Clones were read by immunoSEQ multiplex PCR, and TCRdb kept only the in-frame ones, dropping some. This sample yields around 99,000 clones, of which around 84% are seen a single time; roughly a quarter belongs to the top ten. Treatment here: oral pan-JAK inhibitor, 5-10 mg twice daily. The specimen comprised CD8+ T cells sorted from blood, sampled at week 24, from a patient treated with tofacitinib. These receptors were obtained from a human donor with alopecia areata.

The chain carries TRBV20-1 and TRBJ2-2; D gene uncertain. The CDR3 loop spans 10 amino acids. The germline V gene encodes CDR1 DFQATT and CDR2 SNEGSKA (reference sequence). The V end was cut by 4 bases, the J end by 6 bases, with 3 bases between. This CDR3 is CSANAGELFF. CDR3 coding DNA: TGCAGTGCTAATGCCGGGGAGCTGTTTTTT.

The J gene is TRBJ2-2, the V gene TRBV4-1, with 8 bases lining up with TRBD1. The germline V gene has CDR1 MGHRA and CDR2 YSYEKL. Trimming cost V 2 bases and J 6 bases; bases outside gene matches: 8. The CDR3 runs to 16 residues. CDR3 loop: CASSQFLGQGAGELFF. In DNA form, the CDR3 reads TGCGCCAGCAGCCAATTCCTAGGACAGGGAGCCGGGGAGCTGTTTTTT.

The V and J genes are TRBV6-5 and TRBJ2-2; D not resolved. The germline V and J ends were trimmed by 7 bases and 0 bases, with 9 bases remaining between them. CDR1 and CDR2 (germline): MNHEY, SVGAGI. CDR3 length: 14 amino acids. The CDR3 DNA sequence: TGTGCCAGCACGTGGCAGGCGAACACCGGGGAGCTGTTTTTT. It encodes CASTWQANTGELFF.

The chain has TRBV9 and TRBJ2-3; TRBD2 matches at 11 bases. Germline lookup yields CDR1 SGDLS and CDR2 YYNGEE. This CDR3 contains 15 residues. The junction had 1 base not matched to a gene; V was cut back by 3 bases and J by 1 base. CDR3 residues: CASSEGLAGTDTQYF. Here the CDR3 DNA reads TGTGCCAGCAGCGAGGGACTAGCGGGCACAGATACGCAGTATTTT.

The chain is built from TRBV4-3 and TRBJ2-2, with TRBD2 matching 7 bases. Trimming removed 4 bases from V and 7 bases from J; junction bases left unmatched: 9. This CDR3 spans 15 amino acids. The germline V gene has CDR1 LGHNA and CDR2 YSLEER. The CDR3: CASSPTRGRGGELFF. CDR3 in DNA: TGCGCCAGCAGCCCTACTAGAGGGAGGGGCGGGGAGCTGTTTTTT.

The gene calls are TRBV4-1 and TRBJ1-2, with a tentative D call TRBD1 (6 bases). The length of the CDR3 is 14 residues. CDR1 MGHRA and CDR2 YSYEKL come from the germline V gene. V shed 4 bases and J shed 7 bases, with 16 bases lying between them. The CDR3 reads CASSLGRGALGYTF. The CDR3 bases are TGCGCCAGCAGCCTCGGACGGGGGGCGCTTGGCTACACCTTC.

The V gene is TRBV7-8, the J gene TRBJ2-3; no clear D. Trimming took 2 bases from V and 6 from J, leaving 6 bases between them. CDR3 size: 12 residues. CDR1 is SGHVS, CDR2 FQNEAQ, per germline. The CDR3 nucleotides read TGTGCCAGCAGCTTACCGTCGGATACGCAGTATTTT. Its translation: CASSLPSDTQYF. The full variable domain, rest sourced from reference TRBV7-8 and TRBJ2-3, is GAGVSQSPRYKVAKRGQDVALRCDPISGHVSLFWYQQALGQGPEFLTYFQNEAQLDKSGLPSDRFFAERPEGSVSTLKIQRTQQEDSAVYLCASSLPSDTQYFGPGTRLTVL.

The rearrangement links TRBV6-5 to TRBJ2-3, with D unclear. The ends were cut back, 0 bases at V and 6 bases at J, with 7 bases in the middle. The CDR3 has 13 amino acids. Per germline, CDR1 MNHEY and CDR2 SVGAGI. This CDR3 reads CASSYSSWDTQYF. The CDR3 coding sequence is TGTGCCAGCAGTTACTCGTCTTGGGATACGCAGTATTTT.

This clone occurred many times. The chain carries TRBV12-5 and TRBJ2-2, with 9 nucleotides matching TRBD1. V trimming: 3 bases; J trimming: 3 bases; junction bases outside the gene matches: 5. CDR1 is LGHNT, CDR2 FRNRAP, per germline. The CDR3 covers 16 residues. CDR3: CASGFADRGHTGELFF. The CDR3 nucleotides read TGTGCTAGTGGTTTCGCGGACAGGGGACACACCGGGGAGCTGTTTTTT.

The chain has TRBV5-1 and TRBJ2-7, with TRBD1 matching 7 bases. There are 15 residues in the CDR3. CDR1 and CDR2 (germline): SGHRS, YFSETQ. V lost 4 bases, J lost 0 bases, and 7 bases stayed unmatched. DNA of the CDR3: TGCGCCAGCAGCCTCCGGACAGGACTCTCCTACGAGCAGTACTTC. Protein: CASSLRTGLSYEQYF.